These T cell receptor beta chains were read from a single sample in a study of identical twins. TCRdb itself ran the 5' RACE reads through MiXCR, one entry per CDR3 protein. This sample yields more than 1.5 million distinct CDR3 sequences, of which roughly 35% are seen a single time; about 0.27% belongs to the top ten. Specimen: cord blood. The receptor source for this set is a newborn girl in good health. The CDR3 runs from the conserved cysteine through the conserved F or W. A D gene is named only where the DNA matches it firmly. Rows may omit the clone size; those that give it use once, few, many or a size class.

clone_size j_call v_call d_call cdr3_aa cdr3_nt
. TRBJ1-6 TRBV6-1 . CACWQAYSYNSPLHF TGTGCCTGCTGGCAGGCGTACTCCTATAATTCACCCCTCCACTTT
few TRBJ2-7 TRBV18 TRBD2 CASSPLAGATYEQYF TGTGCCAGCTCACCACTAGCGGGAGCCACCTACGAGCAGTACTTC
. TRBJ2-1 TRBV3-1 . CASSQAGPDEQFF TGTGCCAGCAGCCAAGCGGGGCCCGATGAGCAGTTCTTC
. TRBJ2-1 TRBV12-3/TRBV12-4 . CASSFNGGFYNEQFF TGTGCCAGCAGTTTTAATGGGGGGTTCTACAATGAGCAGTTCTTC
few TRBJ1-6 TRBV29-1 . CTTGDSPLHF TGCACCACGGGTGATTCACCCCTCCACTTT
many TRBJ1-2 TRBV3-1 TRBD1 CASSQQGANYGYTF TGTGCCAGCAGCCAACAGGGGGCTAACTATGGCTACACCTTC
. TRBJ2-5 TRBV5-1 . CARSLLRGGQETQYF TGCGCCCGCAGCTTGCTCAGGGGAGGGCAAGAGACCCAGTACTTC
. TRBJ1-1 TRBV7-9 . CASMGGRVFF TGTGCCAGCATGGGGGGTCGGGTTTTCTTT
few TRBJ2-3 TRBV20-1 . CSARDGGQGTDTQYF TGCAGTGCTAGAGATGGCGGGCAGGGCACAGATACGCAGTATTTT
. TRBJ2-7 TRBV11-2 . CASSLIASPHEQYF TGTGCCAGCAGCTTAATAGCGAGTCCCCACGAGCAGTACTTC
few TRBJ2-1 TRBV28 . CASSAYAGPYNEQFF TGTGCCAGCTCGGCCTATGCGGGCCCTTACAATGAGCAGTTCTTC
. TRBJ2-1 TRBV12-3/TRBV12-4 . CASSLWGKYNEQFF TGTGCCAGCAGTTTATGGGGGAAGTACAATGAGCAGTTCTTC
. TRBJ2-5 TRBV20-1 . CSASSGTRYQETQYF TGCAGTGCTAGTAGTGGGACACGGTACCAAGAGACCCAGTACTTC
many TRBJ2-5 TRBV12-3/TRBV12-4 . CASSFLARSYQETQYF TGTGCCAGCAGTTTTTTGGCTAGGAGCTACCAAGAGACCCAGTACTTC
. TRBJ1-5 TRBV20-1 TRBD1 CSALDPGQPRRNQPQHF TGCAGTGCTCTCGACCCGGGACAGCCACGACGCAATCAGCCCCAGCATTTT
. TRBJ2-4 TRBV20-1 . CSAPDLTGYKSIQYF TGCAGTGCCCCTGATCTGACAGGTTACAAAAGCATTCAGTACTTC
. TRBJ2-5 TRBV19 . CASSILGGEAQETQYF TGTGCCAGTAGTATATTAGGAGGGGAGGCCCAAGAGACCCAGTACTTC
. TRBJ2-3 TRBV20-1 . CSARGRRATDTQYF TGCAGTGCTAGAGGACGCCGGGCCACAGATACGCAGTATTTT
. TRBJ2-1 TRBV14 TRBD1 CASSPRGLNEQFF TGTGCCAGCAGCCCCAGGGGGCTCAATGAGCAGTTCTTC
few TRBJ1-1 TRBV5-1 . CASLDIPMNTEAFF TGCGCCAGCTTGGACATCCCGATGAACACTGAAGCTTTCTTT
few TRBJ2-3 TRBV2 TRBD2 CASSAAGGDTQYF TGTGCCAGCAGTGCAGCGGGAGGAGATACGCAGTATTTT
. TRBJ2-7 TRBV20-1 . CSAKGRHSYEQYF TGCAGTGCAAAAGGACGGCATTCCTACGAGCAGTACTTC
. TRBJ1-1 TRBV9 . CASSVAPGDTEAFF TGTGCCAGCAGCGTAGCCCCGGGGGACACTGAAGCTTTCTTT
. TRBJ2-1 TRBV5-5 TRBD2 CASSWSGLAGYNEQFF TGTGCCAGCAGCTGGTCGGGACTAGCGGGTTACAATGAGCAGTTCTTC
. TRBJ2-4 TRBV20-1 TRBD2 CSARGGLLPYVQYF TGCAGTGCTAGAGGGGGACTACTCCCCTACGTGCAGTACTTC
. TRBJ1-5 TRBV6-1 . CASSESRGFQPQHF TGTGCCAGCAGTGAGTCTAGGGGGTTTCAGCCCCAGCATTTT
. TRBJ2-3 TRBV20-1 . CSARAIGRGSDTQYF TGCAGTGCTAGAGCCATTGGGCGGGGATCAGATACGCAGTATTTT
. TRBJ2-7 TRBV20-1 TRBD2 CSARRTSYYEQYF TGCAGTGCAAGAAGGACTAGCTATTACGAGCAGTACTTC
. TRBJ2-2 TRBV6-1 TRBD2 CASRVAGGGGELFF TGTGCCAGCAGGGTAGCGGGAGGTGGCGGGGAGCTGTTTTTT
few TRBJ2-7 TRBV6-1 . CASSEARGNYEQYF TGTGCCAGCAGTGAAGCAAGGGGAAACTACGAGCAGTACTTC
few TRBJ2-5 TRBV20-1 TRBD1 CSASKGAVQETQYF TGCAGTGCTAGTAAGGGGGCAGTCCAAGAGACCCAGTACTTC
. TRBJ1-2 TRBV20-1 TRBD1 CSARMTGYGYTF TGCAGTGCTAGAATGACAGGGTATGGCTACACCTTC
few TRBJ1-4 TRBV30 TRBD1 CAWGRQGIEKLFF TGTGCCTGGGGCCGACAGGGGATTGAAAAACTGTTTTTT
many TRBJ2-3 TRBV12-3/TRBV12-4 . CASSPLGGPTDTQYF TGTGCCAGCAGCCCGCTTGGCGGGCCCACAGATACGCAGTATTTT
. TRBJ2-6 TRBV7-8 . CASSLVFRRLGNVLTF TGTGCCAGCAGCTTAGTATTTCGGCGATTGGGCAACGTCCTGACTTTC
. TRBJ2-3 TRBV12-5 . CASGSGILRGTDTQYF TGTGCTAGTGGTTCGGGGATTCTACGTGGCACAGATACGCAGTATTTT
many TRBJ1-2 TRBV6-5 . CASSYFPYWVNYGYTF TGTGCCAGCAGTTATTTCCCCTATTGGGTTAACTATGGCTACACCTTC
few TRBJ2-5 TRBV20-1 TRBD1 CSARGLTGGPEETQYF TGCAGTGCCAGAGGTTTGACAGGGGGCCCTGAAGAGACCCAGTACTTC
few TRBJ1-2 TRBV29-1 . CSVENRPYGYTF TGCAGCGTTGAGAACAGGCCTTATGGCTACACCTTC
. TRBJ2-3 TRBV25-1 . CASSKVPPFSGDTQYF TGTGCCAGCTCAAAAGTCCCCCCTTTTAGCGGAGATACGCAGTATTTT
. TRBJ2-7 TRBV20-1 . CSARAKFRNENLFYEQYF TGCAGTGCTAGAGCCAAATTTAGAAATGAAAATCTTTTCTACGAGCAGTACTTC
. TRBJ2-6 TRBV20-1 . CSARDHGRVLGANILTF TGCAGTGCTAGAGATCACGGCAGGGTGTTAGGGGCCAACATCCTGACTTTC
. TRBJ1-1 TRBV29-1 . CSVEGDLGTAFF TGCAGCGTTGAAGGGGACCTAGGGACAGCTTTCTTT
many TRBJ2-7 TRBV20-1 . CSAKTSSYEQYF TGCAGTGCTAAAACTAGCTCCTACGAGCAGTACTTC
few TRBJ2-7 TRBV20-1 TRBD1 CSARDGTGVSYEQYF TGCAGTGCTAGAGACGGGACAGGGGTCTCCTACGAGCAGTACTTC
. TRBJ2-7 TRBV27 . CASSPGTRRVSYEQYF TGTGCCAGCAGTCCCGGGACGCGGAGAGTTTCCTACGAGCAGTACTTC
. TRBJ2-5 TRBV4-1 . CASSPYGGQETQYF TGCGCCAGCAGCCCCTATGGGGGGCAAGAGACCCAGTACTTC
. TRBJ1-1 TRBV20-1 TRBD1 CSARWTGSRAEAFF TGCAGTGCTCGTTGGACAGGGAGTAGGGCTGAAGCTTTCTTT
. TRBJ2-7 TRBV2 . CASSTTHLSYEQYF TGTGCCAGCAGTACGACACACCTTAGCTACGAGCAGTACTTC
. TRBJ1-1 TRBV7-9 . CASSFPSGGMNTEAFF TGTGCCAGCAGCTTCCCGAGCGGGGGTATGAACACTGAAGCTTTCTTT
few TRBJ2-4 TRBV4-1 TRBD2 CASSQAGLAGIAKNIQYF TGCGCCAGCAGCCAAGCGGGGCTAGCGGGGATAGCCAAAAACATTCAGTACTTC
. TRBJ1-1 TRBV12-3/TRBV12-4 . CASSGSTEEAFF TGTGCCAGCAGTGGTTCGACGGAAGAAGCTTTCTTT